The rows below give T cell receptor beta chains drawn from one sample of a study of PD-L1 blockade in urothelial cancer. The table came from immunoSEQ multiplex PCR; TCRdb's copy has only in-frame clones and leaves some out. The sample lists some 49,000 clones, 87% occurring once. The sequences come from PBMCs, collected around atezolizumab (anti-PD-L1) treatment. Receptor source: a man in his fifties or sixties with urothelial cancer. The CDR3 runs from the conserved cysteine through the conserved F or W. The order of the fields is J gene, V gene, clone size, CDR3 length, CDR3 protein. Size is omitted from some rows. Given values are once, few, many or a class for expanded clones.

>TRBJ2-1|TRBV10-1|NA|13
CASSLAGTNEQFF
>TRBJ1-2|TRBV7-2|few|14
CASSPDTGNYGYTF
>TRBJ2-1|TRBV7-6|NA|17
CASSLSGTSGGYNEQFF
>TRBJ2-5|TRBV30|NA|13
CAWSFLNQETQYF
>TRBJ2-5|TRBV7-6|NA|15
CASSSSINPGETQYF
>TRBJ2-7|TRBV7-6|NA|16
CASSLDPGLSSYEQYF
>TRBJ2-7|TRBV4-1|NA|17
CASSQDPRSGASYEQYF
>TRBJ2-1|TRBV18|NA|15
CASSPVAGRDVEQFF
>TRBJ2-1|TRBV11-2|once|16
CASSSTGGSSYNEQFF
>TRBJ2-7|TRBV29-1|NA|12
CSVRTGRYEQYF
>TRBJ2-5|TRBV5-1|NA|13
CASSNGQKETQYF
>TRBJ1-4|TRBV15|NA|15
CATSRDNRGLEKLFF
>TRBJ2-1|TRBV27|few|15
CASSLATGTYNEQFF
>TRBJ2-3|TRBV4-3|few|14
CASKRGDDTDTQYF
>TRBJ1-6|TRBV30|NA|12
CASWTSNSPLHF